Listed below are T cell receptor beta chains from one sample, sequenced in a study of T cell clones after liver transplantation. Method: immunoSEQ multiplex PCR; TCRdb's copy keeps in-frame clones and lacks some. The sample has more than 65,000 clones; about four fifths are singletons. This specimen consisted of CD4+ T cells from blood, obtained 12 months after liver transplant. The receptor set was obtained from a human patient who received a liver transplant. These T cells may partly come from the graft donor. The CDR3 runs from the conserved cysteine through the conserved F or W. D genes are given only for firm matches. The listing skips clone size in some rows; elsewhere it reads once, few, many or a size class.

>TRBJ2-2|TRBD1|NA|TRBV19
CASIGRTGRSGELFF
TGTGCCAGTATTGGCCGGACAGGGAGGTCCGGGGAGCTGTTTTTT
>TRBJ2-1|NA|NA|TRBV11-2
CASSLRPLGNEQFF
TGTGCCAGCAGCTTACGGCCTTTGGGGAATGAGCAGTTCTTC
>TRBJ1-1|NA|NA|TRBV27
CASSLMALNTEAFF
TGTGCCAGCAGTTTAATGGCCCTTAACACTGAAGCTTTCTTT
>TRBJ2-7|TRBD2|NA|TRBV7-9
CASSLELAGAGEQYF
TGTGCCAGCAGCTTAGAACTAGCGGGAGCCGGTGAGCAGTACTTC
>TRBJ2-2|NA|NA|TRBV2
CASREEAGELFF
TGTGCCAGCAGGGAGGAGGCCGGGGAGCTGTTTTTT
>TRBJ2-2|NA|NA|TRBV5-1
CASRATGGNTGELFF
TGCGCCAGCCGTGCTACGGGCGGGAATACCGGGGAGCTGTTTTTT
>TRBJ1-2|NA|few|TRBV27
CASSLRREEGYTF
TGTGCCAGCAGTTTACGCAGGGAGGAAGGCTACACCTTC
>TRBJ2-3|NA|NA|TRBV23-1
CASSQSPPRSTDTQYF
TGCGCCAGCAGTCAATCGCCCCCTAGAAGCACAGATACGCAGTATTTT
>TRBJ2-5|TRBD2|NA|TRBV5-1
CASSLELAARGTQYF
TGCGCCAGCAGCTTGGAACTAGCGGCCCGGGGGACCCAGTACTTC
>TRBJ1-2|TRBD1|NA|TRBV9
CASSVGPQGPSGYTF
TGTGCCAGCAGCGTCGGACCACAGGGGCCGAGTGGCTACACCTTC
>TRBJ1-1|NA|NA|TRBV7-2
CASSLETGVANTEAFF
TGTGCCAGCAGCTTAGAGACAGGAGTAGCGAACACTGAAGCTTTCTTT
>TRBJ2-7|NA|NA|TRBV18
CASSPSEGWYEQYF
TGTGCCAGCTCACCCTCCGAGGGTTGGTACGAGCAGTACTTC
>TRBJ2-6|NA|once|TRBV6-5
CASGLFTSGANVLTF
TGTGCCAGCGGACTGTTCACCTCTGGGGCCAACGTCCTGACTTTC
>TRBJ1-1|TRBD1|NA|TRBV5-1
CASSARQGWNEAFF
TGCGCCAGCAGCGCCCGACAGGGTTGGAATGAAGCTTTCTTT
>TRBJ1-2|TRBD1|NA|TRBV27
CASRRTGRGYGYTF
TGTGCCAGCAGGAGGACAGGGCGAGGCTATGGCTACACCTTC
>TRBJ1-1|TRBD1|NA|TRBV30
CAWSDYRDRASRKAFF
TGTGCCTGGAGTGATTACCGGGACAGGGCCTCGAGAAAGGCTTTCTTT
>TRBJ2-2|NA|NA|TRBV9
CASSVDGTFGTGELFF
TGTGCCAGCAGCGTAGATGGGACGTTTGGCACCGGGGAGCTGTTTTTT
>TRBJ1-2|NA|NA|TRBV20-1
CSASPVYGYTF
TGCAGTGCTAGCCCAGTCTATGGCTACACCTTC
>TRBJ2-7|TRBD2|NA|TRBV11-2
CASSSDFPSGRSAEQYF
TGTGCCAGCAGCTCGGACTTCCCTAGCGGGAGAAGCGCCGAGCAGTACTTC
>TRBJ2-6|TRBD1|NA|TRBV28
CASSSGGAAGANVLTF
TGTGCCAGCAGTTCAGGGGGCGCCGCTGGGGCCAACGTCCTGACTTTC
>TRBJ2-1|NA|NA|TRBV27
CASSHRISNSYNEQFF
TGTGCCAGCAGCCACAGGATTTCAAACTCCTACAATGAGCAGTTCTTC
>TRBJ2-7|TRBD1|NA|TRBV6-5
CASRDRGRKSYEQYF
TGTGCCAGCAGAGACAGGGGGCGAAAGTCCTACGAGCAGTACTTC
>TRBJ2-1|NA|NA|TRBV5-1
CASSLTSTFYNEQFF
TGCGCCAGCAGCTTGACTAGCACCTTCTACAATGAGCAGTTCTTC
>TRBJ2-1|TRBD2|NA|TRBV4-3
CASSQDGRGYNEQFF
TGCGCCAGCAGCCAAGATGGGAGGGGTTACAATGAGCAGTTCTTC
>TRBJ1-1|NA|NA|TRBV5-1
CASSLGGDTEAFF
TGCGCCAGCAGCTTGGGGGGAGACACTGAAGCTTTCTTT
>TRBJ2-7|TRBD1|NA|TRBV27
CASSHDRARYEQYF
TGTGCCAGCAGTCACGACAGGGCCCGGTACGAGCAGTACTTC
>TRBJ2-7|TRBD2|few|TRBV6-5
CASSYLAGNYEQYF
TGTGCCAGCAGTTATCTAGCGGGAAACTACGAGCAGTACTTC
>TRBJ2-1|NA|medium-sized|TRBV2
CASLPRSYNEQFF
TGTGCCAGCCTCCCACGGTCCTACAATGAGCAGTTCTTC
>TRBJ2-5|NA|NA|TRBV7-9
CASSRSRASALIYQETQYF
TGTGCCAGCAGCAGGAGCAGGGCTTCTGCTTTGATTTACCAAGAGACCCAGTACTTC
>TRBJ1-1|NA|NA|TRBV29-1
CSVVQGVAEAFF
TGCAGCGTTGTACAGGGTGTGGCTGAAGCTTTCTTT
>TRBJ2-1|NA|few|TRBV5-1
CASSLGAEYNEQFF
TGCGCCAGCAGCCTAGGGGCAGAATACAATGAGCAGTTCTTC
>TRBJ2-7|NA|NA|TRBV28
CASSLANIVSYEQYF
TGTGCCAGCAGTCTAGCGAACATCGTCTCCTACGAGCAGTACTTC
>TRBJ1-4|NA|few|TRBV7-2
CASSLRQIDRATNEKLFF
TGTGCCAGCAGCTTAAGACAGATCGACAGAGCAACTAATGAAAAACTGTTTTTT
>TRBJ1-1|NA|NA|TRBV5-4
CASSQFPLPGQNTEAFF
TGTGCCAGCAGCCAGTTCCCTTTACCGGGCCAGAACACTGAAGCTTTCTTT
>TRBJ1-1|TRBD1|NA|TRBV19
CASTLGQVGTEAFF
TGTGCCAGTACCCTCGGACAGGTTGGCACTGAAGCTTTCTTT
>TRBJ1-3|NA|NA|TRBV12-5
CASGLGGSGNTIYF
TGTGCTAGTGGTTTGGGGGGATCTGGAAACACCATATATTTT
>TRBJ1-2|NA|NA|TRBV6-5
CASSTTRMGGGYTF
TGTGCCAGCAGTACTACCAGGATGGGTGGTGGCTACACCTTC
>TRBJ1-2|NA|few|TRBV7-2
CASSQLVDMDGYTF
TGTGCCAGCAGCCAGTTGGTGGATATGGATGGCTACACCTTC
>TRBJ2-2|NA|NA|TRBV5-1
CASSLAVLETRELFF
TGCGCCAGCAGCTTGGCGGTACTAGAGACTCGGGAGCTGTTTTTT
>TRBJ2-7|NA|few|TRBV7-2
CASSLASREDEQYF
TGTGCCAGCAGCTTAGCGTCTCGCGAGGACGAGCAGTACTTC
>TRBJ1-1|NA|NA|TRBV19
CASSISRNTEAFF
TGTGCCAGTAGTATTTCCCGGAACACTGAAGCTTTCTTT
>TRBJ2-5|TRBD2|NA|TRBV4-3
CASSQDRGTSGYLGQETQYF
TGCGCCAGCAGCCAAGATAGGGGGACTAGCGGGTATCTGGGGCAAGAGACCCAGTACTTC
>TRBJ1-2|NA|NA|TRBV28
CASSPHGGVASYGYTF
TGTGCCAGCAGTCCCCATGGAGGGGTTGCCTCCTATGGCTACACCTTC
>TRBJ1-2|NA|once|TRBV30
CAWSVRGRGYTF
TGTGCCTGGAGTGTACGGGGCAGGGGCTACACCTTC
>TRBJ2-7|TRBD1|NA|TRBV6-1
CASSLPQGTPYEQYF
TGTGCCAGCAGTTTACCACAGGGGACCCCCTACGAGCAGTACTTC
>TRBJ1-2|TRBD1|few|TRBV2
CASNSQGATIYGYTF
TGTGCCAGCAACTCTCAGGGGGCGACAATCTATGGCTACACCTTC
>TRBJ1-5|TRBD1|NA|TRBV27
CASSPRTGTNQPQHF
TGTGCCAGCAGTCCCCGGACAGGGACCAATCAGCCCCAGCATTTT
>TRBJ1-2|TRBD1|NA|TRBV5-1
CASSLNQGAGYGYTF
TGCGCCAGCAGCTTGAACCAGGGGGCTGGGTATGGCTACACCTTC
>TRBJ2-5|TRBD1|NA|TRBV14
CASSQELDRRQETQYF
TGTGCCAGCAGCCAAGAGTTGGACAGGCGACAAGAGACCCAGTACTTC
>TRBJ1-2|NA|NA|TRBV5-1
CASSLDSLVVYGYTF
TGCGCCAGCAGCTTGGACAGCCTAGTAGTCTATGGCTACACCTTC
>TRBJ1-1|NA|NA|TRBV19
CASSIMWRPSEAFF
TGTGCCAGTAGTATTATGTGGCGGCCTTCCGAAGCTTTCTTT
>TRBJ1-1|TRBD1|NA|TRBV6-1
CASRAGQGLAEAFF
TGTGCCAGCAGGGCAGGACAGGGTCTAGCGGAAGCTTTCTTT
>TRBJ2-4|NA|NA|TRBV6-6
CASSYSGGLWNIQYF
TGTGCCAGCAGTTATAGTGGTGGCCTGTGGAACATTCAGTACTTC
>TRBJ1-5|TRBD1|NA|TRBV6-1
CASSEASRDRHNQPQHF
TGTGCCAGCAGTGAAGCTTCCCGGGACAGGCACAATCAGCCCCAGCATTTT
>TRBJ2-3|TRBD2|NA|TRBV5-1
CASSLAPLAGGEGTQYF
TGCGCCAGCAGCTTGGCCCCTTTAGCGGGAGGAGAGGGTACGCAGTATTTT
>TRBJ1-2|NA|once|TRBV10-3
CAISEARAGYTF
TGTGCCATCAGTGAAGCAAGGGCGGGTTACACCTTC
>TRBJ2-3|NA|NA|TRBV5-1
CASSLLSGGTDTQYF
TGCGCCAGCAGCTTGCTGTCAGGGGGCACAGATACGCAGTATTTT
>TRBJ2-7|NA|NA|TRBV7-2
CASSPTRTALEQYF
TGTGCCAGCAGCCCGACAAGGACTGCTCTCGAGCAGTACTTC
>TRBJ1-4|NA|NA|TRBV30
CAWSRDLGSNEKLFF
TGTGCCTGGAGTCGAGACTTGGGATCTAATGAAAAACTGTTTTTT